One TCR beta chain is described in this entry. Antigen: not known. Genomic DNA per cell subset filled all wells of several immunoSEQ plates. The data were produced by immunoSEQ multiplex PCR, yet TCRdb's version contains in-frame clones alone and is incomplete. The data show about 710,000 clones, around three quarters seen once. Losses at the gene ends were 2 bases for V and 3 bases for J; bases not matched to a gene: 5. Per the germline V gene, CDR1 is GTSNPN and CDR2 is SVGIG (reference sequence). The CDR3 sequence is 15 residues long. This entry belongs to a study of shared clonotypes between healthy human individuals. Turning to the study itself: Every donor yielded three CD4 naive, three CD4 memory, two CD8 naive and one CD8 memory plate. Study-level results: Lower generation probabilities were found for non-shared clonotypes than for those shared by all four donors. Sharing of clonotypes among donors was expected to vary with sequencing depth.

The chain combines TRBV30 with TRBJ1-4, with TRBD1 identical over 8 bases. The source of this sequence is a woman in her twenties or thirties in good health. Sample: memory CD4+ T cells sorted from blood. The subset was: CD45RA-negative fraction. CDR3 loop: CAWSNDRGANEKLFF. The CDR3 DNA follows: TGTGCCTGGAGTAATGACAGGGGTGCTAATGAAAAACTGTTTTTT.